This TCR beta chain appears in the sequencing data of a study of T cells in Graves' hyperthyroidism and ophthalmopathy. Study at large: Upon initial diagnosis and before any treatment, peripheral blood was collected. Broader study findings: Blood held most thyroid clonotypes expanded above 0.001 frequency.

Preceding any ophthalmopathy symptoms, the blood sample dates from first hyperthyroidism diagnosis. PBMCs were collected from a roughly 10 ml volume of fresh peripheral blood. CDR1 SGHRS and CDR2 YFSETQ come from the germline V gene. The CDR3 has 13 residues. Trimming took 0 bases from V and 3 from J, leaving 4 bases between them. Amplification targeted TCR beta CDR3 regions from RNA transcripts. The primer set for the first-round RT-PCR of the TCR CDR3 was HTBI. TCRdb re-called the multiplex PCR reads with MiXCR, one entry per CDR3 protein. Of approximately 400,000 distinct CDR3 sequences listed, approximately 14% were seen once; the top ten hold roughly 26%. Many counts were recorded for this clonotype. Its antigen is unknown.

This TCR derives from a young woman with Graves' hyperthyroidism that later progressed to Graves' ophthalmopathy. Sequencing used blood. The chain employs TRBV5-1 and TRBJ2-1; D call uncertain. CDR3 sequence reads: CASSLGIYNEQFF. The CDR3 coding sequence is TGCGCCAGCAGCTTGGGGATCTACAATGAGCAGTTCTTC.